The 4 T cell receptor beta chains below were found in one sample sequenced in a study of shared T cell receptors in the human thymus. Repertoires were generated with immunoSEQ multiplex PCR, while TCRdb's copy carries only in-frame clones and drops some. Among over 450,000 clones, about four fifths were seen once, and the ten largest hold around 0.012%. The sample also formed part of further work on human thymus T cells.

The sequencing input was thymocytes. These receptors all stem from a boy in the first two years of life with a congenital heart defect.

This clone was observed a handful of times. This chain uses TRBV4-2 with TRBJ2-7; TRBD1 matches at 7 bases. In germline, CDR1 is LGHNA, CDR2 YNFKEQ. The J segment lost 4 bases and the V segment lost 2 bases, leaving 14 bases of the junction unmatched. The CDR3 sequence is 17 residues long. The CDR3 region is CASSQTPTQGVGYEQYF. The DNA for the CDR3 is TGTGCCAGCAGCCAAACCCCAACCCAGGGGGTAGGTTACGAGCAGTACTTC.

The table lists this clone with a count of one. CDR3 DNA sequence: TGTGCAAGTCGCTGTTCCGGGACTAGCGGGAGGGGTTTGAATGAGCAGTTCTTC. This translates into CASRCSGTSGRGLNEQFF. The chain recombines TRBV12-2 with TRBJ2-1; the DNA was not used to check the table's D call, TRBD2. TRBV12-2 is a pseudogene. This CDR3 has 18 residues.

This clone showed up just a few times. The CDR3, as DNA: TGTGCCAGCAGTGAAGCTATTAGACAGGGTCTGGGGGAGCAGTACTTC. Residues: CASSEAIRQGLGEQYF. The chain employs TRBV6-1 and TRBJ2-7, with 7 bases identical to TRBD1. The CDR3 has 16 residues. V dropped 0 bases and J dropped 7; count of bases not matched to a gene: 12. The germline V gene encodes CDR1 MNHNS and CDR2 SASEGT.

This clone has just one count. The chain recombines TRBV4-2 with TRBJ1-2; a possible D gene is TRBD1 (6 bases). The CDR3 consists of 14 residues. V was pared by 0 bases and J by 8 bases, with 13 bases between. Germline CDR1 is LGHNA and CDR2 is YNFKEQ. CDR3 in amino acids: CASSQEGGGSGYTF. The CDR3 region has the DNA TGTGCCAGCAGCCAAGAGGGGGGGGGCTCCGGCTACACCTTC.